Described below is a single T cell receptor (beta chain) sequence and its context. Per germline, CDR1 SQVTM and CDR2 ANQGSEA. The CDR3 totals 13 residues. Trimming cost V 5 bases and J 0 bases, with 9 bases left between them. With iRepertoire HTBI primers and Arm-PCR of CDR3 regions, TCR beta libraries were built. TCRdb fed the multiplex PCR reads into MiXCR, producing one record per CDR3 protein. The table lists 600,000 to 850,000 distinct CDR3 sequences, 25% to 30% of them singletons. The time point here: persistent/refractory GD, antithyroid drugs over 5 years with positive TRAb. PBMC RNA was the source of the TCR library. This sample is drawn from a study of regulatory T cells in long-lasting Graves disease.

Sequenced material: peripheral blood mononuclear cells (PBMCs), taken when the disease was refractory, from a patient treated with antithyroid drugs. The J gene is TRBJ2-3, the V gene TRBV29-1; D gene unclear. This receptor was identified in a female donor with Graves disease. CDR3 residues: CSVRRVSTDTQYF. The CDR3 DNA reads TGCAGCGTTCGTCGGGTTAGCACAGATACGCAGTATTTT.